One and the same sample provided the 4 T cell receptor beta chains below, sequenced in a study of blood T cell repertoires in COVID-19. Measured with immunoSEQ multiplex PCR; TCRdb has only the in-frame clones, and not every one. The sample yields approximately 70,000 clones, roughly nine tenths seen once. Sequenced input: peripheral blood. The receptors were gathered from a woman under 30 with acute or convalescent COVID-19.

The V gene is TRBV19, the J gene TRBJ2-2; D uncertain. CDR1 LNHDA and CDR2 SQIVND come from the germline V gene (reference sequence). Trimming shortened V by 3 bases and J by 6 bases, and 8 bases separated the two germline ends. There are 13 residues in the CDR3. The CDR3 protein is CASSISVSGELFF. In DNA, the CDR3 is TGTGCCAGTAGTATCTCTGTTTCCGGGGAGCTGTTTTTT.

A few counts support this clone. The chain links TRBV7-9 to TRBJ2-7; TRBD2 might be the D (6 bases). Germline loops: CDR1 SEHNR, CDR2 FQNEAQ (reference sequence). The ends were cut back, 1 base at V and 6 bases at J, with 19 bases in the middle. The CDR3 consists of 16 residues. The CDR3 region is CASSLGAKGGPAEQYF. CDR3 sequence (DNA): TGTGCCAGCAGCTTAGGCGCCAAGGGAGGTCCCGCCGAGCAGTACTTC.

The V call is TRBV28, the J call TRBJ1-5; D unresolved. The V and J ends lost 5 bases and 4 bases respectively, with 15 bases between them. The CDR3 totals 15 residues. Germline lookup yields CDR1 MDHEN and CDR2 SYDVKM. This CDR3 reads CASSRQPRENQPQHF. The DNA of the CDR3 is TGTGCCAGCAGTAGACAACCCCGGGAAAATCAGCCCCAGCATTTT.

The genes are TRBV6-1 and TRBJ1-4, with D perhaps TRBD1 (5 bases). Germline values: CDR1 MNHNS, CDR2 SASEGT. CDR3 size: 13 residues. The ends were cut back, 3 bases at V and 8 bases at J, with 10 bases in the middle. The CDR3 here is CASSEEGWEKLFF. Here the CDR3 DNA reads TGTGCCAGCAGTGAGGAGGGGTGGGAAAAACTGTTTTTT.